This T cell receptor (beta chain) was found in a study of shared clonotypes between healthy human individuals. About the research overall: Aged between 18 and 49, the donors were two women and three men.

Repertoires were generated with immunoSEQ multiplex PCR, while TCRdb's copy carries only in-frame clones and drops some. The sample records approximately 500,000 clones, 70% to 80% being singletons. Germline V gives CDR1 MDHEN, CDR2 SYDVKM. Unmatched junction bases numbered 7, after V lost 3 bases and J lost 5 bases. The CDR3 is made up of 15 amino acids. Everyone who donated was a Caucasian adult who lived in Nashville, Tennessee. This clone was found many times. Sequenced sample: PBMCs. The chain has TRBV28 and TRBJ2-7; 10 nucleotides align to TRBD1. The clonotype was recovered from a middle-aged woman in good health. Some clones in this sample may be carry-over from other donors' samples. The CDR3 nucleotides are TGTGCCAGCAGTTTGGCCGGGACAGGGGCTAACGAGCAGTACTTC. This translates into CASSLAGTGANEQYF.